These 8 T cell receptor beta chains were all obtained from the same sample, sequenced in a study of response to subunit inactivated influenza vaccine. TCRdb analysed the RT-PCR reads with MiXCR anew, one entry per CDR3 protein. The sample comprises around 760,000 distinct CDR3 sequences, roughly 13% of which are singletons, and around 6.5% rests with the top ten. Material: PBMCs from blood, obtained roughly 15 days before vaccination. All receptors derive from a man in his fifties or sixties who received an inactivated influenza vaccine.

This clonotype has just a few counts. The chain joins TRBV15 to TRBJ2-3; no clear D. The germline V gene has CDR1 LNHNV and CDR2 YYDKDF (reference sequence). Trimming shortened V by 0 bases and J by 4 bases, and 5 bases separated the two germline ends. The length of the CDR3 is 13 residues. The CDR3 DNA sequence: TGTGCCACCAGCAGAGAAAACGCAGATACGCAGTATTTT. Translation: CATSRENADTQYF.

The CDR3, as DNA: TGTGCCAGCAGTTCCAGCGGGTTAGCCGAGCAGTACTTC. Encoded protein: CASSSSGLAEQYF. The V gene is TRBV12-3 or TRBV12-4, the J gene TRBJ2-7, with D tentatively TRBD2 (6 bases). The CDR3 spans 13 residues. V dropped 4 bases and J dropped 6 bases, with 13 bases sitting between them.

Worth noting for this clonotype: A much more abundant neighbour one base away suggests this may be a read error. The chain uses TRBV20-1 and TRBJ2-3; D call uncertain. The germline V gene has CDR1 DFQATT and CDR2 SNEGSKA (reference sequence). The CDR3 is 14 amino acids. The CDR3 loop reads CCARLPESTDTQYF. The DNA for the CDR3 is TGCTGTGCTAGACTCCCCGAGAGCACAGATACGCAGTATTTT.

The chain joins TRBV7-2 to TRBJ2-7; the D gene is possibly TRBD2 (6 bases). V was trimmed by 4 bases and J by 7 bases, leaving 11 bases between them. Looked up from germline, CDR1 is SGHTA and CDR2 is FQGNSA. The CDR3 spans 12 residues. CDR3 residues: CASSSMGGEQYF. For the CDR3, the DNA is TGTGCCAGCAGCTCGATGGGGGGTGAGCAGTACTTC.

V and J are TRBV4-2 and TRBJ1-1; D is undetermined. CDR1 LGHNA and CDR2 YNFKEQ come from the germline V gene. The CDR3 totals 14 residues. The V end lost 5 bases, the J end lost 1 base, and 11 bases lay between the germline ends. Written as DNA, the CDR3 is TGTGCCAGCAGCTCGCGGGGTTCGAACACTGAAGCTTTCTTT. This codes for CASSSRGSNTEAFF.

This chain connects TRBV12-2 to TRBJ2-4; TRBD1, as called in the table, went unchecked against the DNA. TRBV12-2 is noted as a pseudogene. The CDR3 loop spans 17 amino acids. The CDR3 DNA reads TGTGCAAGTCGCTTAGCGCGAGGGACAGGGTTTGAAAACATTCAGTACTTC. Protein sequence: CASRLARGTGFENIQYF.

This clonotype has just a few counts. The gene calls are TRBV5-6 and TRBJ1-5; 9 bases align to TRBD1. J lost 9 bases, V lost 0 bases, and 10 bases had no gene match. The CDR3 consists of 16 residues. Germline V lookup: CDR1 SGHDT, CDR2 YYEEEE. CDR3 sequence: CASSLGGGQGYLPQHF. The CDR3 DNA follows: TGTGCCAGCAGCTTGGGTGGGGGACAGGGTTATCTGCCCCAGCATTTT.

This chain's CDR3 is CAISLTEYEQYF. CDR3 bases: TGTGCCATCAGTCTAACAGAGTACGAGCAGTACTTC. J is TRBJ2-7 and V is TRBV10-3; no clear D gene. V was shortened by 5 bases and J by 4 bases, with 9 bases between the two germline ends. The CDR3 totals 12 residues. Germline V CDR1 and CDR2: ENHRY, SYGVKD.